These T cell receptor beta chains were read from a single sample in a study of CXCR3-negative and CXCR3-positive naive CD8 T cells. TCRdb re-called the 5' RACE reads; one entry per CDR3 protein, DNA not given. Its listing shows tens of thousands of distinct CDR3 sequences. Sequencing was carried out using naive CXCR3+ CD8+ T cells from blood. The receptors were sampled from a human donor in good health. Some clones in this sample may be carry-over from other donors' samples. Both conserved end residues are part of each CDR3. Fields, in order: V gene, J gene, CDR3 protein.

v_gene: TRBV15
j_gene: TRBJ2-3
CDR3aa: CATSRSGTGRDTQYF

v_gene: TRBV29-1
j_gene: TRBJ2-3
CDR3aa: CSVEGVGGRTADTQYF

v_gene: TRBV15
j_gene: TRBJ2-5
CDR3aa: CATSRGSGEGETQYF

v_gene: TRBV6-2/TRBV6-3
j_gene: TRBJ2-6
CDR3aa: CASSYTTGSGANVLTF

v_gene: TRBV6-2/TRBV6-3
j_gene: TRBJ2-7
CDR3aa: CASGGSPYEQYF

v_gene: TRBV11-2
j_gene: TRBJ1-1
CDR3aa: CASSFLGAGEAFF

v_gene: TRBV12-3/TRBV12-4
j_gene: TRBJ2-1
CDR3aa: CASSIRVYEQFF

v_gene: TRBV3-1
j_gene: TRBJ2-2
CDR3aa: CASRWVEAPDGELFF

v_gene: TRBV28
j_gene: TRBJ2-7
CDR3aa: CASSLRVRYEQYF

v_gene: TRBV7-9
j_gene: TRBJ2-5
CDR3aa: CASSPHRDPRETQYF

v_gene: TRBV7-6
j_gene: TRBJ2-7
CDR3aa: CASSSTDRAVEQYF

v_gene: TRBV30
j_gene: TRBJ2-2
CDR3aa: CAWKDGNRRVFF

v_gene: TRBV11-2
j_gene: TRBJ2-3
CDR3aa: CASRARDAGRLSTDTQYF

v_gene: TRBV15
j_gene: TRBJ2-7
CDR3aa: CATSTTFSSGGPPYEQYF

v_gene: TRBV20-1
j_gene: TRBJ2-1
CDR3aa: CSARGRAGTYNEQFF

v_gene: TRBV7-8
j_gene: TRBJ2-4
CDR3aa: CASSSPGSGGAKNIQYF

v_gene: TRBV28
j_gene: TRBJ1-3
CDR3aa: CASTEVDSSGNTIYF

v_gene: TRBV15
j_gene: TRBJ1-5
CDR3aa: CATTPWDRAQPQHF

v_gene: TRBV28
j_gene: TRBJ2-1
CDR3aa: CASSPWASGGINEQFF

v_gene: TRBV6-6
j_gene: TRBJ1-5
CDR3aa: CASSYEGTGNQPQHF

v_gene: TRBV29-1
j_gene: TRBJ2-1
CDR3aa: CSVTLSTSGIQQFF

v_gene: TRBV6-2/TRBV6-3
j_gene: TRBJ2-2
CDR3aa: CASSFTPNTGELFF

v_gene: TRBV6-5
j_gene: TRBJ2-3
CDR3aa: CASSQRLAGVLWTQYF

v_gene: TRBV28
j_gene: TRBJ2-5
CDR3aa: CASSLRSGRKTQYF

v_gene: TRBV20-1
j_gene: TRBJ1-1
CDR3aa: CSARGPLTNTEAFF

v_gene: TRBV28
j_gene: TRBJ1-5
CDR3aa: CASSFGSRSLDQPQHF

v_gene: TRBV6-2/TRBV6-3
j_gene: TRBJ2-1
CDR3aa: CASSSGLRKQFF

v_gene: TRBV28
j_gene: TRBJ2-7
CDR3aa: CASSLFGTASYEQYF

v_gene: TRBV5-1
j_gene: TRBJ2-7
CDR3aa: CASSLAAQDYYEQYF

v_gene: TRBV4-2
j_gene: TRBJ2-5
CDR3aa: CASSPQVLETQYF

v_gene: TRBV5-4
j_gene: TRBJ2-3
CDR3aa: CASSFFNSLATTDTQYF

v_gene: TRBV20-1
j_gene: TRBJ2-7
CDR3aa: CSARGVWATYEQYF

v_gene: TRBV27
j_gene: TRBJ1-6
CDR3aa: CASSLSIRAPLHF

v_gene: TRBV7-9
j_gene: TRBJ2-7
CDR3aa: CASSGQGMTYEQYF

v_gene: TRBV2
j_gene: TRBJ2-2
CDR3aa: CASSEPHRANTGELFF

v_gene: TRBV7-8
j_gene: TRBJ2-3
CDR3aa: CASSLTAGSGGASDRHTQYF

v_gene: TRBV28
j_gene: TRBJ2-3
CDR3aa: CARHGSGRPYTDTQYF

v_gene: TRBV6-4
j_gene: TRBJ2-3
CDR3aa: CASSASGGATDTQYF

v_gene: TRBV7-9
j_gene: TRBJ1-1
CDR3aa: CASSFQDRNTEAFF

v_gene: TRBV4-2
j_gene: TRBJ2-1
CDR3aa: CASSQDGTSAYNEQFF

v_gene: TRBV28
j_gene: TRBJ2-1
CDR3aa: CASSFSGRALDEQFF

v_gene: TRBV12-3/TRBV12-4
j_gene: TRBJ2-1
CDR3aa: CASSLAGAAGYNEQFF

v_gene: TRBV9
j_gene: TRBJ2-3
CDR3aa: CASSASGTTTDTQYF

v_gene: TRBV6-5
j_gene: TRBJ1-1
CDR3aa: CASSYSSWDRVTEAFF

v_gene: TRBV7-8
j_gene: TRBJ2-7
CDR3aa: CASSQDGAYEQYF

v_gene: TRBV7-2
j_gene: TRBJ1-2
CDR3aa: CASSLETGVDYGYTF

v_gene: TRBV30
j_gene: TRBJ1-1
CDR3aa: CAWSDGVNTEAFF

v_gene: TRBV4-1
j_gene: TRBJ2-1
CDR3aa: CASSVDTGEQFF

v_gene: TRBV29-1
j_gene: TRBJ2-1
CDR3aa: CSVATSWVEQFF

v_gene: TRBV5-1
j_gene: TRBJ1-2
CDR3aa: CASSPGEIYGYTF

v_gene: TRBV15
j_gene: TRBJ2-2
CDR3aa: CATSSPRAGQGTGELFF